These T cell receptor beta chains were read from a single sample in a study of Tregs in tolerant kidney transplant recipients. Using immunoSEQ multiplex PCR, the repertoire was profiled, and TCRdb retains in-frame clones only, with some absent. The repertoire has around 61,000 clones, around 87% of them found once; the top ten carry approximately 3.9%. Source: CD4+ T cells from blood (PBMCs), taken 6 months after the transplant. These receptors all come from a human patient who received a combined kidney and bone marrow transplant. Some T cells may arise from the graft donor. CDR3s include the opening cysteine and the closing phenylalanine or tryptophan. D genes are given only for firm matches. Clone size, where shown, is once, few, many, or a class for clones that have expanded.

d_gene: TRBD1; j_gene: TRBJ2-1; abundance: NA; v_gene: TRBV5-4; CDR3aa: CASSLVSGRGRDEQFF; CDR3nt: TGTGCCAGCAGCTTGGTGTCGGGCAGGGGGAGAGATGAGCAGTTCTTC
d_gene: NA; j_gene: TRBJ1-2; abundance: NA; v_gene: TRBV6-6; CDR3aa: CASSSGRGGHGYTF; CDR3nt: TGTGCCAGCAGTTCCGGCCGGGGGGGCCACGGCTACACCTTC
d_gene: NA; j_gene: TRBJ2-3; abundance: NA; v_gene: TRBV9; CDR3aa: CASSVAMRGTQYF; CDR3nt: TGTGCCAGCAGCGTAGCTATGCGGGGTACGCAGTATTTT
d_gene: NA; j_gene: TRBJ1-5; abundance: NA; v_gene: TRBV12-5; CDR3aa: CASGLYHREQPQHF; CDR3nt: TGTGCTAGTGGTTTGTACCACAGGGAACAGCCCCAGCATTTT
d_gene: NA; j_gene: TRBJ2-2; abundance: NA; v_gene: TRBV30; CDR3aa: CAWNWGPLAGELFF; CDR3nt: TGTGCCTGGAACTGGGGCCCGCTCGCCGGGGAGCTGTTTTTT
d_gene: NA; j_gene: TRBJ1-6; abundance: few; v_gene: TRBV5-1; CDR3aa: CASSYGNSPLHF; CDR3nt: TGCGCCAGCAGCTATGGCAATTCACCCCTCCACTTT
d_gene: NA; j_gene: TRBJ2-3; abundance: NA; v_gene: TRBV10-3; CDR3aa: CAISVEGARTDTQYF; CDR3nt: TGTGCCATCAGTGTAGAAGGGGCCCGCACAGATACGCAGTATTTT
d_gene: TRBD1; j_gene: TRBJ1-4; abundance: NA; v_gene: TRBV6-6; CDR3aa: CASSYFTGGGEKLFF; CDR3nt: TGTGCCAGCAGTTACTTCACAGGGGGTGGTGAAAAACTGTTTTTT
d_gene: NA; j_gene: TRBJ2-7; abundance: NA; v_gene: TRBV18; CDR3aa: CASSPGGREQYF; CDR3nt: TGTGCCAGCTCACCTGGAGGGCGCGAGCAGTACTTC
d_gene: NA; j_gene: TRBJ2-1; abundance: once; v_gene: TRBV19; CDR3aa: CASRMSGYGSDNEQFF; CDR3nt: TGTGCCAGTAGAATGTCGGGGTATGGTTCGGACAATGAGCAGTTCTTC
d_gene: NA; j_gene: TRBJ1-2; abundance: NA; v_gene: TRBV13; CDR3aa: CASSPAVRQRERYTF; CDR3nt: TGTGCCAGCAGCCCGGCGGTTCGGCAGAGGGAGCGCTACACCTTC
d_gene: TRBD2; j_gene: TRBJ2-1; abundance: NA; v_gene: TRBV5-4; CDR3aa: CASSLVAGVGNEQFF; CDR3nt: TGTGCCAGCAGCTTGGTGGCGGGAGTAGGCAATGAGCAGTTCTTC
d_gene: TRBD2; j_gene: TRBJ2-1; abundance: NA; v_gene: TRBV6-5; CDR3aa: CASHARGEYNEQFF; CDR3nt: TGTGCCAGTCACGCACGGGGGGAGTACAATGAGCAGTTCTTC
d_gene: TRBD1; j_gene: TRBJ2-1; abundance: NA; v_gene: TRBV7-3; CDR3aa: CASSPTGGVSNEQFF; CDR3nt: TGTGCCAGCAGCCCAACAGGGGGCGTCTCTAATGAGCAGTTCTTC
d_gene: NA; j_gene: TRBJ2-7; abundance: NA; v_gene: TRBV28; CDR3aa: CASKRTRSYEQYF; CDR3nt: TGTGCCAGCAAAAGGACAAGGTCTTACGAGCAGTACTTC
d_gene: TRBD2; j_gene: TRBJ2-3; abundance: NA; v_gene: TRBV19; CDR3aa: CATTSGRARGTDTQYF; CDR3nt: TGTGCCACTACAAGCGGGAGGGCCCGGGGCACAGATACGCAGTATTTT
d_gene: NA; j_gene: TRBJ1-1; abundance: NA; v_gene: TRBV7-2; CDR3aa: CASSFHQEAFF; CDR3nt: TGTGCCAGCAGCTTCCACCAGGAAGCTTTCTTT
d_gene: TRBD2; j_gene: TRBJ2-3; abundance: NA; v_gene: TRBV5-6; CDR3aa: CASSLYGRATDTQYF; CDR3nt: TGTGCCAGCAGCTTGTACGGGAGGGCCACAGATACGCAGTATTTT
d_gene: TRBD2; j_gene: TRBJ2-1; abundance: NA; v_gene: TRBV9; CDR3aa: CASTRRSSGSYNEQFF; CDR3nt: TGTGCCAGCACCAGGAGGAGTAGCGGGAGCTACAATGAGCAGTTCTTC
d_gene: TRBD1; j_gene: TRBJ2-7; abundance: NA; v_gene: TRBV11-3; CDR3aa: CAIGDRDSEQYF; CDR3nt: TGTGCCATAGGGGACAGGGATAGCGAGCAGTACTTC
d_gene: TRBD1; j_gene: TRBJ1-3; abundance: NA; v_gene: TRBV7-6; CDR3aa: CASSFGTGGKRSGNTIYF; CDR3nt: TGTGCCAGCAGCTTTGGGACAGGGGGCAAACGGTCTGGAAACACCATATATTTT
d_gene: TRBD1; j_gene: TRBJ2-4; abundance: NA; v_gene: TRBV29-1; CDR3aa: CSVPTGSKDIQYF; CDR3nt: TGCAGCGTTCCGACAGGGTCAAAAGACATTCAGTACTTC
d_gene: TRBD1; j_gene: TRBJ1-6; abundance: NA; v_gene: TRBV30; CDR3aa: CAWSPPGGDSPLHF; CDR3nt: TGTGCCTGGAGCCCCCCAGGGGGTGATTCCCCCCTCCACTTT
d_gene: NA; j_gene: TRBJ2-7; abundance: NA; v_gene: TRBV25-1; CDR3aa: CASSDGGRNEQYF; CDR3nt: TGTGCCAGCAGTGACGGGGGACGGAACGAGCAGTACTTC
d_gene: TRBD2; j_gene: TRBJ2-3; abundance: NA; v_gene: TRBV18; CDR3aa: CASSRLAGVGSTDTQYF; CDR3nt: TGTGCCAGCTCCCGACTAGCGGGGGTCGGTAGCACAGATACGCAGTATTTT
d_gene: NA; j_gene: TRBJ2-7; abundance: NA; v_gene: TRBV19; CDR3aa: CASSIGFRPRAYEQYF; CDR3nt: TGTGCCAGTAGTATAGGTTTTAGGCCGCGGGCATACGAGCAGTACTTC
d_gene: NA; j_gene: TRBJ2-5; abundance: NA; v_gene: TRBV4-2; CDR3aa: CASSQGAGQETQYF; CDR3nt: TGTGCCAGCAGCCAAGGGGCAGGGCAAGAGACCCAGTACTTC
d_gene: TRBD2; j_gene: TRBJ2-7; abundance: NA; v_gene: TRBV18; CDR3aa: CASSKPGLSYEQYF; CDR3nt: TGTGCCAGCTCAAAACCGGGACTATCCTACGAGCAGTACTTC
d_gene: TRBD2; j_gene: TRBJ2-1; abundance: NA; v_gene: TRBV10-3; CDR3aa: CAISYSGSARNEQFF; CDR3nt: TGTGCCATTAGTTATAGCGGGAGCGCCAGAAATGAGCAGTTCTTC
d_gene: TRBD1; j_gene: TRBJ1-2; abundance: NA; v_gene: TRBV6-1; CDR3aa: CASSDRDRGNYGYTF; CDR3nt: TGTGCCAGCAGTGACAGGGACAGGGGGAACTATGGCTACACCTTC
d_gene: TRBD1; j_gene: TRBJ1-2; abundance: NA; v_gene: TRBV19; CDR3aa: CASREWDREVGYTF; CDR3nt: TGTGCCAGTAGGGAATGGGACAGGGAGGTTGGCTACACCTTC
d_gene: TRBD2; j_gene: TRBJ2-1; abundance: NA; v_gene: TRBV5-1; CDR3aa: CASSLGSGGYNEQFF; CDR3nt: TGCGCCAGCAGCTTGGGAAGCGGGGGGTACAATGAGCAGTTCTTC
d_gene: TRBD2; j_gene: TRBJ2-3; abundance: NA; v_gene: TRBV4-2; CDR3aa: CASSQDRTSADTQYF; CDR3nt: TGTGCCAGCAGCCAAGATAGGACTAGCGCAGATACGCAGTATTTT
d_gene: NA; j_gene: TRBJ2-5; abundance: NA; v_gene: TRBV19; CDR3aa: CASSTTGSGETQYF; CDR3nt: TGTGCCAGTAGTACCACAGGGTCCGGCGAGACCCAGTACTTC
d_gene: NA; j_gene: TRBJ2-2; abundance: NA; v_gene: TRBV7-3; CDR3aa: CASSVSRANTGELFF; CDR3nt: TGTGCCAGCAGCGTCTCCAGGGCTAACACCGGGGAGCTGTTTTTT
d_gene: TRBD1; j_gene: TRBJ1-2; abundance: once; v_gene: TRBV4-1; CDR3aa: CASTKSGTEPYGYTF; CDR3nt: TGCGCCAGCACAAAATCCGGGACAGAACCCTATGGCTACACCTTC
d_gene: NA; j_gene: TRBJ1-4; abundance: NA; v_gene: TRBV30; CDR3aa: CAWSGIYYNEKLFF; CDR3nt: TGTGCCTGGAGTGGGATTTACTATAATGAAAAACTGTTTTTT
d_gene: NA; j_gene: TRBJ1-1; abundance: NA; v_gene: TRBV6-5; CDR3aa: CASRDRNTEAFF; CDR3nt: TGTGCCAGCAGGGACAGGAACACTGAAGCTTTCTTT
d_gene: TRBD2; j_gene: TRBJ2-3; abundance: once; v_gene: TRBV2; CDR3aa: CASSQSGDTDTQYF; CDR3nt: TGTGCCAGCAGTCAAAGCGGGGACACAGATACGCAGTATTTT
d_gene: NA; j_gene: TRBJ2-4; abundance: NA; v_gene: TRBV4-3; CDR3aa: CASSLQSGAGGNIQYF; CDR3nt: TGCGCCAGCAGCCTTCAAAGCGGAGCAGGGGGGAACATTCAGTACTTC
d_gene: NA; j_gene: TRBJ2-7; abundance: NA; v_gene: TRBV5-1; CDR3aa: CASSLTGDRPYF; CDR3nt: TGCGCCAGCAGCTTGACGGGCGACAGGCCGTACTTC
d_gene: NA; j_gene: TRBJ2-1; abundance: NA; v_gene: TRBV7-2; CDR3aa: CASSRIISLYNEQFF; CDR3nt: TGTGCCAGCAGCCGTATAATATCCCTTTACAATGAGCAGTTCTTC
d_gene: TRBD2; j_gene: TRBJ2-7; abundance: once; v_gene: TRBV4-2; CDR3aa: CASSQSLIFGGASYEQYF; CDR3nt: TGTGCCAGCAGCCAGTCTCTAATTTTCGGGGGGGCCTCCTACGAGCAGTACTTC
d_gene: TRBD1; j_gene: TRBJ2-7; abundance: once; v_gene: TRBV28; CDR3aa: CASRRPSGQGLSYEQYF; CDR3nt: TGTGCCAGCAGACGCCCCTCGGGACAGGGGTTATCTTACGAGCAGTACTTC
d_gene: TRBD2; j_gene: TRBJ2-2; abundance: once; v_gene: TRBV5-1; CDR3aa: CASSLRLAGVTGELFF; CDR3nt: TGCGCCAGCAGCTTGAGGCTAGCGGGGGTCACCGGGGAGCTGTTTTTT
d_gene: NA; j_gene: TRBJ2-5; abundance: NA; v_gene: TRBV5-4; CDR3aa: CASSALQAQETQYF; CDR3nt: TGTGCCAGCAGCGCGCTCCAGGCCCAAGAGACCCAGTACTTC
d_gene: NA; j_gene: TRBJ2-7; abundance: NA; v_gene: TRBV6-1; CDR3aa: CASSTEFRGASEQYF; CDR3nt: TGTGCCAGCAGTACCGAATTCCGGGGGGCTAGCGAGCAGTACTTC
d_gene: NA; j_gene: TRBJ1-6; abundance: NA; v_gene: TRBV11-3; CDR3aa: CASSPRQQFNSPLHF; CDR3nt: TGTGCCAGCAGCCCCAGGCAGCAGTTTAATTCACCCCTCCACTTT
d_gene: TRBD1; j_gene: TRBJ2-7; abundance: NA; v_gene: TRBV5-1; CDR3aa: CASTERQGSNEQYF; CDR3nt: TGCGCCAGCACCGAAAGACAGGGTAGCAACGAGCAGTACTTC
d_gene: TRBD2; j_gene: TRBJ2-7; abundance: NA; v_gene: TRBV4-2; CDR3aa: CASSPGLAGRSYEQYF; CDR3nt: TGTGCCAGCAGCCCGGGACTAGCGGGACGCTCCTACGAGCAGTACTTC
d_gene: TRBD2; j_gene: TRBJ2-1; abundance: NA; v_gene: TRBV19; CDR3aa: CASSILSGGAGEQFF; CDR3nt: TGTGCCAGTAGTATATTAAGCGGGGGGGCGGGTGAGCAGTTCTTC
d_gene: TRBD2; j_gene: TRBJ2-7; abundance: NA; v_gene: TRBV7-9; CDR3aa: CASSAPGTSGREQYF; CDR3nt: TGTGCCAGCAGCGCTCCCGGGACTAGCGGGCGCGAGCAGTACTTC
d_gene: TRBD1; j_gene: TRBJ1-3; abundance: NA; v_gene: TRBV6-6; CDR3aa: CASSYGDSGNTIYF; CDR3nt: TGTGCCAGCAGTTACGGGGACAGTGGAAACACCATATATTTT